This passage covers 21 T cell receptor beta chains from one sample sequenced in a study of blood T cell repertoires in COVID-19. Only in-frame clones appear in the TCRdb table, and some are missing; sequencing was by immunoSEQ multiplex PCR. The table records about 310,000 clones, roughly 85% of them present only once. Sequencing input: PBMCs or T cells enriched from blood (not recorded which). Receptor source: a woman aged 25 to 39 who had been exposed to COVID-19.

The V gene is TRBV6-5, the J gene TRBJ2-6, with D hard to call. The CDR3 sequence is 14 residues long. The V gene's germline CDR1 is MNHEY and CDR2 SVGAGI. Trimming left V 6 bases short and J 2 bases short, with 8 bases between. The CDR3: CASSWSTGANVLTF. CDR3 sequence (DNA): TGTGCCAGCAGCTGGTCTACTGGGGCCAACGTCCTGACTTTC.

The chain couples TRBV27 to TRBJ2-3, with D perhaps TRBD1 (5 bases). The CDR3 length is 15 residues. Germline V lookup: CDR1 MNHEY, CDR2 SMNVEV (reference sequence). Trimming shortened V by 5 bases and J by 0 bases, and 12 bases separated the two germline ends. The CDR3 is CASSLATASTDTQYF. The CDR3 bases are TGTGCCAGCAGTCTCGCGACAGCAAGCACAGATACGCAGTATTTT.

This chain connects TRBV4-1 to TRBJ2-7, with TRBD1 identical over 7 bases. Germline loops: CDR1 MGHRA, CDR2 YSYEKL. The CDR3 covers 15 residues. Unmatched junction bases numbered 9, after V lost 4 bases and J lost 3 bases. The CDR3 coding sequence is TGCGCCAGCAGCCCATCCGGGACAGATTTCTACGAGCAGTACTTC. As protein: CASSPSGTDFYEQYF.

The rearrangement joins TRBV6-2 or TRBV6-3 to TRBJ2-1; D not certain. V lost 2 bases and J 4 bases, leaving 3 bases between the germline ends. Germline CDR1 and CDR2: MNHEY and SVGEGT. The CDR3 is made up of 12 amino acids. The CDR3 reads CASSYRYNEQFF. The CDR3 DNA sequence: TGTGCCAGCAGTTACCGTTACAATGAGCAGTTCTTC.

This chain joins TRBV6-2 or TRBV6-3 and TRBJ1-2, with 7 bases lining up with TRBD1. CDR1 and CDR2 from the germline V gene are MNHEY and SVGEGT. The V segment lost 1 base and the J segment 5 bases; nucleotides outside the gene matches: 10. This CDR3 has 16 amino acids. In nucleotides, the CDR3 is TGTGCCAGCAGTTACTTCTCCGGGACAGAGGTTTATGGCTACACCTTC. Its protein product is CASSYFSGTEVYGYTF.

The chain uses TRBV19 and TRBJ1-5; a weak D match, TRBD1 (6 bases). The CDR3 is made up of 16 amino acids. Trimming took 3 bases from V and 0 from J, leaving 12 bases between them. Germline lookup yields CDR1 LNHDA and CDR2 SQIVND (reference sequence). In DNA, the CDR3 is TGTGCCAGTAGTATGCGGGGGCGGTATAGCAATCAGCCCCAGCATTTT. Its protein is CASSMRGRYSNQPQHF.

The genes are TRBV7-9 and TRBJ1-4, with 7 nucleotides matching TRBD1. V gave up 5 bases and J gave up 3 bases; unmatched junction bases: 9. From germline, CDR1 is SEHNR and CDR2 FQNEAQ (reference sequence). This CDR3 is 16 amino acids long. In DNA, the CDR3 is TGTGCCAGCAGCCCCCCGAGGGGGCAGGCTAATGAAAAACTGTTTTTT. As protein: CASSPPRGQANEKLFF.

The sample holds a few counts of this clone. This chain uses TRBV7-8 with TRBJ1-1; weak D call: TRBD1 (5 bases). The germline CDR1 and CDR2 sequences are SGHVS and FQNEAQ. This CDR3 comprises 15 residues. Trimming left V 5 bases short and J 4 bases short, with 17 bases between. The CDR3 sequence is CASSPRQGAITEAFF. The CDR3 nucleotides are TGTGCCAGCAGCCCCCGCCAGGGCGCAATCACTGAAGCTTTCTTT.

V gene TRBV27 combines with J gene TRBJ2-2; D not certain. The length of the CDR3 is 15 residues. In germline, CDR1 is MNHEY, CDR2 SMNVEV (reference sequence). V was cut by 2 bases and J by 1 base, with 8 bases left in between. The CDR3 DNA is TGTGCCAGCAGTTTAGGGCGTTTGAACACCGGGGAGCTGTTTTTT. Encoded protein: CASSLGRLNTGELFF.

This clone was seen many times. The chain employs TRBV3-1 (or the pseudogene TRBV3-2) and TRBJ2-7; 8 bases match TRBD1. V was clipped by 1 base and J by 3 bases; unmatched bases: 5. This CDR3 has 15 residues. The germline V gene encodes CDR1 LGHDT and CDR2 YNNKEL (reference sequence). CDR3 residues: CASSQVGQGYYEQYF. DNA for the CDR3: TGTGCCAGCAGCCAAGTCGGACAGGGTTACTACGAGCAGTACTTC.

The CDR3 loop reads CASSPQGFNYGYTF. CDR3 sequence (DNA): TGTGCCAGCAGCCCACAGGGGTTCAACTATGGCTACACCTTC. This chain connects TRBV3-1 (or the pseudogene TRBV3-2) to TRBJ1-2, with TRBD1 matching 7 bases. This CDR3 spans 14 amino acids. The junction had 4 bases not matched to a gene; V was cut back by 4 bases and J by 2 bases. Germline lookup yields CDR1 LGHDT and CDR2 YNNKEL (reference sequence).

The gene calls are TRBV5-1 and TRBJ1-1; D call uncertain. The germline V gene encodes CDR1 SGHRS and CDR2 YFSETQ. Deletions cut 7 bases from V and 0 bases from J, with 13 bases between. The length of the CDR3 is 14 residues. CDR3 DNA sequence: TGCGCCAGCGACTCCGGATTGGTGAACACTGAAGCTTTCTTT. Translated, it gives CASDSGLVNTEAFF.

The chain joins TRBV5-5 to TRBJ2-1; tentative D call: TRBD1 (6 bases). CDR3 length: 13 residues. Germline CDR1 reads SGHKS; CDR2 reads YYEKEE (reference sequence). V lost 4 bases and J 6 bases, leaving 11 bases between the germline ends. The CDR3 nucleotides are TGTGCCAGCAGCCTACGACAGGTCAATGAGCAGTTCTTC. Translating it yields CASSLRQVNEQFF.

The chain combines TRBV6-1 with TRBJ2-7; 7 bases align to TRBD2. Germline CDR1 reads MNHNS; CDR2 reads SASEGT. The CDR3 is 16 residues long. The junction had 7 bases not matched to a gene; V was cut back by 2 bases and J by 0 bases. The CDR3 region has the DNA TGTGCCAGCAGTGAAAAGGGAGCGGGGTCCTCCTACGAGCAGTACTTC. Protein sequence: CASSEKGAGSSYEQYF.

This chain joins TRBV11-2 and TRBJ2-3; unclear D gene. Germline V gives CDR1 SGHAT, CDR2 FQNNGV. The V and J ends lost 5 bases and 4 bases respectively, with 16 bases between them. This CDR3 has 15 residues. In DNA form, the CDR3 reads TGTGCCAGCAGCCCAGAAGGTCTAGACCCAGATACGCAGTATTTT. Translation gives CASSPEGLDPDTQYF.

The rearrangement uses TRBV14 and TRBJ2-5; 7 nucleotides line up with TRBD1. The CDR3 totals 17 residues. Germline trimming cut 5 bases from V and 0 bases from J; bases unmatched to any gene: 12. Germline-derived CDR1 and CDR2 are SGHDN and FVKESK. The CDR3 region is CASSLLLGQNYQETQYF. The CDR3, as DNA: TGTGCCAGCAGCTTACTCTTGGGACAGAACTACCAAGAGACCCAGTACTTC.

The chain is built from TRBV3-1 (or the pseudogene TRBV3-2) and TRBJ2-3, with 8 bases aligning to TRBD2. The V and J ends lost 4 bases and 3 bases, in that order; junction bases with no gene match: 6. CDR1 is LGHDT, CDR2 YNNKEL, per germline (reference sequence). The CDR3 runs to 15 residues. The CDR3 is CASSPRSGRTDTQYF. CDR3 nucleotide sequence: TGTGCCAGCAGCCCCCGGAGCGGGAGAACAGATACGCAGTATTTT.

V usage is TRBV2 and J usage is TRBJ2-5; 10 nucleotides align to TRBD2. Germline assignment: CDR1 SNHLY and CDR2 FYNNEI. This CDR3 region has 14 residues. Trimming removed 6 bases from V and 4 bases from J; junction bases left unmatched: 5. The CDR3 nucleotides are TGTGCCAGCAGGAAGCGGGGGGGCGGAGAGACCCAGTACTTC. This gives the protein CASRKRGGGETQYF.

The chain employs TRBV7-2 and TRBJ2-3; 12 bases fit TRBD2. The trim removed 2 bases at V and 3 bases at J, leaving 6 bases unmatched. From germline, CDR1 is SGHTA and CDR2 FQGNSA. CDR3 length: 17 residues. CDR3 DNA sequence: TGTGCCAGCAGCTTAAGGGCTAGCGGGGGGGAAACAGATACGCAGTATTTT. Its translation: CASSLRASGGETDTQYF.

In its sample, this clone was seen a few times. The V and J genes are TRBV3-1 (or the pseudogene TRBV3-2) and TRBJ1-2, with 9 bases aligning to TRBD1. V trimming: 3 bases; J trimming: 8 bases; junction bases outside the gene matches: 4. The CDR3 is 13 residues long. Germline CDR1 LGHDT, CDR2 YNNKEL (reference sequence). In DNA form, the CDR3 reads TGTGCCAGCAGCCAGGGACAGGGAGCGGGCTACACCTTC. As protein: CASSQGQGAGYTF.

Here the CDR3 DNA reads TGTGCCAGCAGCGTTCCGGGACAAGTTAATTCACCCCTCCACTTT. As protein: CASSVPGQVNSPLHF. The chain couples TRBV27 to TRBJ1-6; D may be TRBD1 (6 bases). Germline-derived CDR1 and CDR2 are MNHEY and SMNVEV (reference sequence). With 6 bases removed from V and 6 bases from J, the gap between germline ends came to 15 bases. The CDR3 runs to 15 residues.